A selection of T cell receptor beta chains follows, all from one sample in a study of T-cell reconstitution after alpha-beta-depleted transplantation in children. MiXCR, applied by TCRdb to the PCR reads, yields one record per CDR3 protein. Of about 300,000 distinct CDR3 sequences listed, 6.5% to 9% are singletons. The sequencing used peripheral blood, collected 360 days after TCRalphabeta/CD19-depleted stem cell transplant. The receptors originated from a female patient aged 2-10 years who had a stem cell transplant for Fanconi anemia, so the T cells may come from the graft donor. Each CDR3 is given with its conserved first and last residue. The D gene is left open where the match is weak. Clone size is not always given. Where it is, it says once, few, many or a class for expanded clones.

CDR3 protein	CDR3 DNA	D gene	CDR3 length	clone size	V gene	J gene
CASSGGTSGFEQFF	TGTGCCAGCAGTGGGGGGACTAGCGGGTTTGAGCAGTTCTTC	TRBD2	14	many	TRBV6-1	TRBJ2-1
CASSQGLAGAHEQYF	TGTGCCAGCAGCCAAGGACTAGCGGGAGCCCACGAGCAGTACTTC	TRBD2	15	few	TRBV3-1	TRBJ2-7
CASSIGARAFF	TGTGCCAGCAGCATAGGAGCAAGGGCTTTCTTT	-	11	many	TRBV7-9	TRBJ1-1
CASSQRSGGNTGELFF	TGTGCCAGCAGCCAACGTAGCGGGGGCAACACCGGGGAGCTGTTTTTT	TRBD2	16	few	TRBV5-8	TRBJ2-2
CASIPGSYNEQFF	TGTGCCAGCATTCCGGGCTCCTACAATGAGCAGTTCTTC	-	13	few	TRBV2	TRBJ2-1
CASSPSGAYYEQYF	TGTGCCAGCAGTCCTAGCGGAGCCTACTACGAGCAGTACTTC	TRBD2	14	-	TRBV27	TRBJ2-7
CASSVSVGPTANTGELFF	TGTGCCAGCAGCGTAAGTGTTGGTCCAACAGCTAACACCGGGGAGCTGTTTTTT	-	18	many	TRBV9	TRBJ2-2
CSARAQGSNQPQHF	TGCAGTGCTAGGGCTCAGGGTAGCAATCAGCCCCAGCATTTT	-	14	many	TRBV20-1	TRBJ1-5
CASIRIGYYGYTF	TGTGCCAGCATCCGTATCGGTTACTATGGCTACACCTTC	-	13	few	TRBV7-2	TRBJ1-2
CASSQEEILRDSSYEQYF	TGCGCCAGCAGCCAAGAGGAGATTTTACGGGACTCCTCCTACGAGCAGTACTTC	-	18	many	TRBV4-1	TRBJ2-7
CASSYWGLPEQNTEAFF	TGTGCCAGCAGTTATTGGGGGCTCCCGGAGCAGAACACTGAAGCTTTCTTT	-	17	many	TRBV6-5	TRBJ1-1
CASSPGQSNTGELFF	TGTGCCAGCTCACCGGGACAGTCGAACACCGGGGAGCTGTTTTTT	TRBD1	15	few	TRBV18	TRBJ2-2
CASSQVGGTGEYF	TGTGCCAGCAGCCAAGTTGGAGGGACAGGGGAGTACTTC	TRBD1	13	many	TRBV3-1	TRBJ2-7
CSAREIAGGPHEQYF	TGCAGTGCTAGAGAAATAGCGGGAGGGCCCCACGAGCAGTACTTC	TRBD2	15	many	TRBV20-1	TRBJ2-7
CASSPGQGGNTIYF	TGTGCCAGCAGTCCGGGACAGGGAGGAAACACCATATATTTT	TRBD1	14	many	TRBV12-3/TRBV12-4	TRBJ1-3
CASSKTSGGASYEQYF	TGTGCCAGCAGTAAGACTAGCGGGGGAGCTTCCTACGAGCAGTACTTC	TRBD2	16	-	TRBV6-2/TRBV6-3	TRBJ2-7
CASLTGQRTYEQYF	TGTGCCAGCCTCACTGGACAGCGAACCTACGAGCAGTACTTC	-	14	many	TRBV6-1	TRBJ2-7
CASSVVPGGADGYTF	TGTGCCAGCAGCGTAGTCCCAGGGGGCGCGGATGGCTACACCTTC	TRBD1	15	-	TRBV9	TRBJ1-2
CSARTDPNTEAFF	TGCAGTGCAAGGACAGACCCAAACACTGAAGCTTTCTTT	-	13	few	TRBV20-1	TRBJ1-1
CASSQYWSYEQYF	TGTGCCAGCAGCCAATACTGGTCCTACGAGCAGTACTTC	-	13	few	TRBV3-1	TRBJ2-7
CASSPGLVGLGELFF	TGTGCCAGCAGCCCCGGACTAGTTGGGCTCGGGGAGCTGTTTTTT	TRBD2	15	many	TRBV7-2	TRBJ2-2
CSASLSRDGYTF	TGCAGTGCTTCCCTCTCCAGGGATGGCTACACCTTC	-	12	many	TRBV20-1	TRBJ1-2
CASSTAGGRSGANVLTF	TGTGCCAGCAGCACCGCGGGGGGTCGATCTGGGGCCAACGTCCTGACTTTC	TRBD2	17	-	TRBV7-9	TRBJ2-6
CASSLEVAHTDTQYF	TGTGCCAGCAGTTTAGAGGTTGCCCACACAGATACGCAGTATTTT	-	15	many	TRBV12-3/TRBV12-4	TRBJ2-3
CSARDDLGETQYF	TGCAGTGCCCGGGACGATCTTGGGGAGACCCAGTACTTC	-	13	many	TRBV20-1	TRBJ2-5
CASSPMVGASGNTIYF	TGTGCCAGCAGCCCCATGGTAGGGGCCTCTGGAAACACCATATATTTT	-	16	-	TRBV7-6	TRBJ1-3
CSATRQVNYAEAFF	TGCAGTGCCACTCGACAGGTTAACTACGCTGAAGCTTTCTTT	-	14	few	TRBV20-1	TRBJ1-1
CSARKRGYDGPYNEQFF	TGCAGTGCTAGGAAGAGGGGGTATGATGGCCCCTACAATGAGCAGTTCTTC	-	17	many	TRBV20-1	TRBJ2-1
CASSYITRRLDTIYF	TGTGCCAGCAGTTACATAACGAGGAGATTGGACACCATATATTTT	-	15	-	TRBV12-3/TRBV12-4	TRBJ1-3
CASSLGTGTPNYGYTF	TGCGCCAGCAGCTTGGGGACCGGGACGCCTAACTATGGCTACACCTTC	-	16	many	TRBV5-1	TRBJ1-2
CSARDPQRGSTDTQYF	TGCAGTGCTAGAGATCCCCAGCGGGGGAGCACAGATACGCAGTATTTT	TRBD2	16	-	TRBV20-1	TRBJ2-3
CATSRESLGLAEEQYF	TGTGCCACCAGCAGAGAAAGTCTGGGACTAGCGGAAGAGCAGTACTTC	TRBD2	16	few	TRBV15	TRBJ2-7
CASSQEVAEQFF	TGTGCCAGCAGCCAAGAAGTCGCGGAGCAGTTCTTC	-	12	-	TRBV3-1	TRBJ2-1
CSVAIQAGEKLFF	TGCAGCGTTGCAATACAGGCAGGCGAAAAACTGTTTTTT	-	13	many	TRBV29-1	TRBJ1-4
CASSLGTSDYDEQYF	TGTGCCAGCAGTTTGGGGACTAGCGACTACGACGAGCAGTACTTC	TRBD2	15	-	TRBV27	TRBJ2-7
CASSLAQTGVKETQYF	TGCGCCAGCAGCTTGGCACAGACAGGAGTGAAAGAGACCCAGTACTTC	-	16	many	TRBV5-1	TRBJ2-5
CASSQGPIRTGLVEQYF	TGTGCCAGCAGCCAAGGACCAATCCGGACAGGGCTAGTCGAGCAGTACTTC	TRBD1	17	-	TRBV3-1	TRBJ2-7
CASSQAGWVNHNEQFF	TGTGCCAGCAGCCAAGCGGGGTGGGTTAATCACAATGAGCAGTTCTTC	-	16	few	TRBV3-1	TRBJ2-1
CASSLDGANVLTF	TGCGCCAGCAGCTTGGATGGGGCCAACGTCCTGACTTTC	-	13	many	TRBV5-1	TRBJ2-6
CASSVGGAAQAFF	TGTGCCAGCAGCGTAGGAGGGGCAGCCCAAGCTTTCTTT	-	13	few	TRBV9	TRBJ1-1
CASSQDSVAYGGELFF	TGCGCCAGCAGCCAAGATTCGGTCGCTTACGGCGGGGAGCTGTTTTTT	-	16	many	TRBV4-3	TRBJ2-2
CASSPGLAGIPYEQYF	TGTGCCAGCAGCCCTGGACTAGCGGGTATCCCCTACGAGCAGTACTTC	TRBD2	16	few	TRBV7-9	TRBJ2-7
CASSLSLAGGDKETQYF	TGTGCCAGCAGCTTATCGCTAGCGGGGGGGGATAAAGAGACCCAGTACTTC	TRBD2	17	few	TRBV7-2	TRBJ2-5
CASSSGVGYEQYF	TGTGCCAGCAGTTCGGGAGTTGGGTACGAGCAGTACTTC	-	13	many	TRBV28	TRBJ2-7
CSARAPPGQGVTDTQYF	TGCAGTGCTAGAGCCCCACCGGGGCAGGGGGTGACAGATACGCAGTATTTT	TRBD1	17	-	TRBV20-1	TRBJ2-3
CASSSLAGENMGTQYF	TGTGCCAGCAGTTCATTAGCGGGAGAAAATATGGGTACGCAGTATTTT	TRBD2	16	many	TRBV7-6	TRBJ2-3
CASSPPRLGANVLTF	TGTGCCAGCTCACCACCGAGGCTGGGGGCCAACGTCCTGACTTTC	-	15	-	TRBV18	TRBJ2-6
CSVPAEGLNEKLFF	TGCAGCGTTCCAGCCGAGGGACTTAATGAAAAACTGTTTTTT	-	14	many	TRBV29-1	TRBJ1-4
CSARDLGGTDTQYF	TGCAGTGCTAGAGATCTCGGGGGGACAGATACGCAGTATTTT	TRBD2	14	-	TRBV20-1	TRBJ2-3
CASSFPGRENTEAFF	TGCGCCAGCAGCTTCCCGGGAAGAGAGAACACTGAAGCTTTCTTT	-	15	many	TRBV5-1	TRBJ1-1
CASSLAGSSGNTIYF	TGTGCCAGCAGCTTGGCCGGCTCGTCTGGAAACACCATATATTTT	-	15	few	TRBV7-2	TRBJ1-3
CASSPGAPYEQYF	TGTGCCAGCAGCCCCGGGGCTCCCTACGAGCAGTACTTC	-	13	few	TRBV9	TRBJ2-7
CATSPGGLKTGELFF	TGTGCCACCAGTCCGGGGGGCCTAAAAACCGGGGAGCTGTTTTTT	-	15	many	TRBV15	TRBJ2-2